This T cell receptor (beta chain) was identified during a study of human T cells and chemical hapten exposure. Described time point: healthy volunteer bleed at 2 weeks. The authors extracted total RNA from unfractionated whole blood. The library tagged each cDNA molecule with unique molecular identifiers. In the original analysis: Counts of TCRs in each sample centred on a median of around 92,000 and extended from about 20,000 to 690,000. TCRdb re-called the RACE reads through MiXCR, storing one row per CDR3 protein. TCRdb, rather than the study authors, made the V and J calls. The sample has some 50,000 distinct CDR3 sequences, about 4.1% seen once. Many counts were recorded for this clonotype. Trimming removed 5 bases at V and 4 bases at J, with 11 bases between. This CDR3 has 13 residues.

The sequenced material came from whole blood. The chain recombines TRBV12-3 or TRBV12-4 with TRBJ2-5; D is perhaps TRBD1 (6 bases). The TCR was taken from a human donor in good health. Some clones in this sample may be carry-over from other donors' samples. The CDR3 sequence is CASSQDRGETQYF. The CDR3, as DNA: TGTGCCAGCAGTCAGGACAGAGGAGAGACCCAGTACTTC.